This T cell receptor (beta chain) was profiled in a study of technical replicates of blood from a few donors. The CDR3 is 14 residues long. Germline V lookup: CDR1 SNHLY, CDR2 FYNNEI. V shed 4 bases and J shed 1 base, with 10 bases lying between them. Assay: immunoSEQ multiplex PCR; the TCRdb copy retains only in-frame clones and omits some. The sample includes roughly 79,000 clones, nearly 96% of them seen just once. The chain carries TRBV2 and TRBJ1-1; tentatively, D is TRBD1 (6 bases). Sequencing was performed on T cells isolated from PBMCs. The sequence was obtained from a human donor in good health. CDR3 sequence reads: CASSADRWNTEAFF. The CDR3 DNA reads as TGTGCCAGCAGTGCGGACAGATGGAACACTGAAGCTTTCTTT.